This T cell receptor beta chain was documented in a study of cytomegalovirus exposure and HLA in healthy donors (dated 2017 in TCRdb). About the investigation overall: According to a later analysis, one platform produced both the approximately 110 validation repertoires and the 700 or so repertoires of the first cohort. High-throughput TCR immunosequencing, statistical association of individual TCRs with disease status, and machine learning were combined to predict cytomegalovirus infection status. The study was designed to test whether signatures of past pathogen exposure could be identified by cataloging public T cell receptors. Besides the first cohort of 500 to 700 subjects, a separate validation cohort made up of 120 different subjects was used. Study-wide conclusions, independent of this receptor: It was suggested by the authors that the approach could potentially be generalized to other disease states and immunological phenotypes. A few of the identified cytomegalovirus-associated TCR beta chains were confirmed in vitro to be specific for cytomegalovirus antigens. The validation cohort had no HLA typing available for a later analysis, so co-occurrence within that cohort was assessed over all 120 or so repertoires. While some public TCRs were present in many individuals, most TCR sequences turned up only very rarely across donors. The study listed approximately 160 TCR beta chains as associated with cytomegalovirus. In both the original and validation cohorts, the classifier was reported to diagnose cytomegalovirus status with high specificity and sensitivity. Subsequent analysis determined that TCRs grouped into clusters in the first cohort also showed a tendency toward co-occurrence across the approximately 120 validation repertoires, and 94% of cluster scores exceeded 0.

Cut back by 5 bases and 6 bases, the V and J ends lie 9 bases apart. Taken from cysteine to phenylalanine, the CDR3 has 11 residues. Only the CDR3 region is kept as DNA, spanning 33 bases read in frame from base 1. CDR1 and CDR2, looked up from the germline V gene (reference sequence), are SGHNT and YYREEE. The donors were included in the validation cohort of approximately 130 subjects, a group kept apart from the roughly 700-subject first cohort. Library preparation used the immunoSEQ multiplex PCR assay. The study's own analysis went as follows. To diagnose cytomegalovirus status from the catalog of TCR beta chain sequences, a statistical classification framework was built. TCRdb holds this immuneACCESS table with in-frame rearrangements only. Some clones are missing; in checked studies, unresolved V genes explain under half, and the rest has no known cause. The V and J calls and clone size are taken from that table; D and trimming were inferred from the DNA. For this sample the table gives roughly 220,000 clones, of which roughly 88% were detected only once. The ten largest account for over 12% of the sample.

Note on this clone: No antigen is known for it. Per-base quality was not reported, and no clone a single base away is much larger than it.

This receptor was identified in a woman aged 30 to 39 in good health and CMV-seropositive. The sample taken for sequencing was PBMCs. The sequence joins TRBV5-4 to TRBJ2-7, with no reliable assignment of the D segment. CDR3 sequence: CASRMGGEQYF. The sequenced DNA: TGTGCCAGCAGAATGGGTGGCGAGCAGTACTTC.